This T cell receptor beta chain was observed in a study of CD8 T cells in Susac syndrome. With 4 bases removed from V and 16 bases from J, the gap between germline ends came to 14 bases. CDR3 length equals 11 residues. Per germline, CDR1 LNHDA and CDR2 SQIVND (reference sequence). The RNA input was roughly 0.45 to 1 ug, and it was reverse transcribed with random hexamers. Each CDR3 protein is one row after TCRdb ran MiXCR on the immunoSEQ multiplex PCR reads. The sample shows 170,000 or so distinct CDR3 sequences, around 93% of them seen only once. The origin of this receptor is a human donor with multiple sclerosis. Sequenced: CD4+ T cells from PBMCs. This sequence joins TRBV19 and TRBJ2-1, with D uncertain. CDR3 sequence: CASSTYLVTFF. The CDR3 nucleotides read TGTGCCAGTAGTACTTACTTAGTCACCTTCTTC.